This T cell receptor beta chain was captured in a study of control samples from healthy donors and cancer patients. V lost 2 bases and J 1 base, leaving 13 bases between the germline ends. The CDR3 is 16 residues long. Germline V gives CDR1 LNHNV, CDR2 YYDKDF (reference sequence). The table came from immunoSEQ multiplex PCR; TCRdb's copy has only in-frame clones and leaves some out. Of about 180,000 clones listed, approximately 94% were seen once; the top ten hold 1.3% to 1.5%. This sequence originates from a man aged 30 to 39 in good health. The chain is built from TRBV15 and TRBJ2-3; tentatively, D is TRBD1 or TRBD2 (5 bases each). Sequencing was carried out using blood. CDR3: CATSRNGRGRTDTQYF. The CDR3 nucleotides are TGTGCCACCAGCAGAAACGGACGGGGACGCACAGATACGCAGTATTTT.